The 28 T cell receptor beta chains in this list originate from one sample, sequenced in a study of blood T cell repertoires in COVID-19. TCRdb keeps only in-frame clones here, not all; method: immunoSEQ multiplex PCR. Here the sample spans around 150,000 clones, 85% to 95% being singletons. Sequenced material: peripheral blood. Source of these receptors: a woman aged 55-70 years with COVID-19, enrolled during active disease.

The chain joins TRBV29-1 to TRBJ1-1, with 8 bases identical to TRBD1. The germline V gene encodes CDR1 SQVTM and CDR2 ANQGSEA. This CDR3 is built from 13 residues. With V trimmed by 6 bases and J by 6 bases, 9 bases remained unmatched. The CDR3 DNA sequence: TGCAGCGTCGTAGGTGGACAGGGTGCTGAAGCTTTCTTT. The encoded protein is CSVVGGQGAEAFF.

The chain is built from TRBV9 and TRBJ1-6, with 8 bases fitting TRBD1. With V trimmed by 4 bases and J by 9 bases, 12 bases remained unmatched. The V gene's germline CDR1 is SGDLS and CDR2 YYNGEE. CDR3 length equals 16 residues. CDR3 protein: CASSIRGQGGSSPLHF. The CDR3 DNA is TGTGCCAGCAGCATCCGAGGACAGGGCGGTAGTTCACCCCTCCACTTT.

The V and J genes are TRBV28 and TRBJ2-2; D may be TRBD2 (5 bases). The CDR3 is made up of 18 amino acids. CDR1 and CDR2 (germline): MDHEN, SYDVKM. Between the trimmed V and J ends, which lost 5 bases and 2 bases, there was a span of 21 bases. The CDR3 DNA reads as TGTGCCAGCAGTATTATCCCGAGCGGATTCATTAACACCGGGGAGCTGTTTTTT. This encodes CASSIIPSGFINTGELFF.

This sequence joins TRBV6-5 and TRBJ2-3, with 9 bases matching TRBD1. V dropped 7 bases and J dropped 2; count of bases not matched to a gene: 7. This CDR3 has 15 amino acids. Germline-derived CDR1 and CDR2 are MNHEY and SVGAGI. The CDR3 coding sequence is TGTGCCAGCACCAAAACAGGGGGCCCCACAGATACGCAGTATTTT. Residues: CASTKTGGPTDTQYF.

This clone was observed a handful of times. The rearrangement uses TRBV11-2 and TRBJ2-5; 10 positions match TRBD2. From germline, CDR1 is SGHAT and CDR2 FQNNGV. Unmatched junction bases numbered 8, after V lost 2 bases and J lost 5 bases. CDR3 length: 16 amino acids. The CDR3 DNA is TGTGCCAGCAGCTTACGACAGCGGGGGGGCCCGGAGACCCAGTACTTC. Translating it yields CASSLRQRGGPETQYF. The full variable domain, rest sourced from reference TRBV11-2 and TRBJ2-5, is EAGVAQSPRYKIIEKRQSVAFWCNPISGHATLYWYQQILGQGPKLLIQFQNNGVVDDSQLPKDRFSAERLKGVDSTLKIQPAKLEDSAVYLCASSLRQRGGPETQYFGPGTRLLVL.

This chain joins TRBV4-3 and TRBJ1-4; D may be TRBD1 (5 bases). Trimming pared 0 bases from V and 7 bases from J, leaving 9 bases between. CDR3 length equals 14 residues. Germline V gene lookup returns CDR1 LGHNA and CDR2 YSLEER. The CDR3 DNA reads TGCGCCAGCAGCCAAGATGAAAGGGGTGAAAAACTGTTTTTT. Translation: CASSQDERGEKLFF.

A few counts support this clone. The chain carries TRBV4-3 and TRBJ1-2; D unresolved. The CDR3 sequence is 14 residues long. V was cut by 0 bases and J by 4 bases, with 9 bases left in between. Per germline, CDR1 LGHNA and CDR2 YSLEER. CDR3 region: CASSQETKLYGYTF. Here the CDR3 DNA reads TGCGCCAGCAGCCAAGAGACAAAACTCTATGGCTACACCTTC.

Here the CDR3 reads CASSQQGRTEAFF. The CDR3 DNA reads TGCGCCAGCAGCCAACAGGGACGCACTGAAGCTTTCTTT. The chain employs TRBV5-1 and TRBJ1-1, with a possible D match to TRBD1 (6 bases). Germline values: CDR1 SGHRS, CDR2 YFSETQ. Deletions cut 4 bases from V and 4 bases from J, with 11 bases between. CDR3 size: 13 residues. Looking up the rest from reference TRBV5-1 and TRBJ1-1 gives the full variable domain: KAGVTQTPRYLIKTRGQQVTLSCSPISGHRSVSWYQQTPGQGLQFLFEYFSETQRNKGNFPGRFSGRQFSNSRSEMNVSTLELGDSALYLCASSQQGRTEAFFGQGTRLTVV.

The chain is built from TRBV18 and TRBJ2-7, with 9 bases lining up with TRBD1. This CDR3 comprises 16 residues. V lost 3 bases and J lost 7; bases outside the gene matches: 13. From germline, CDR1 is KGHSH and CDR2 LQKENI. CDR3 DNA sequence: TGTGCCAGCTCACCTCCGGTCGGGACAGGGAAAGTTGAGCAGTACTTC. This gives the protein CASSPPVGTGKVEQYF.

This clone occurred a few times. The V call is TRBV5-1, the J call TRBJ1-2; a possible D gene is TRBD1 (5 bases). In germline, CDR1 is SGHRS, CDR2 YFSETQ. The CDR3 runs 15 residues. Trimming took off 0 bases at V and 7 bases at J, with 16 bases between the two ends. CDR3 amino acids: CASSLDVARGSGYTF. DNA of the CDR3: TGCGCCAGCAGCTTGGACGTAGCTCGGGGGTCTGGCTACACCTTC.

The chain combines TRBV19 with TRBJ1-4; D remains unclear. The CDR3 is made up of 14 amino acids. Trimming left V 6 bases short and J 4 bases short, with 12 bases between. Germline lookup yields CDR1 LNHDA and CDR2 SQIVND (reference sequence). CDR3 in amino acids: CASRAGPDNEKLFF. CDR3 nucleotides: TGTGCCAGTAGAGCTGGGCCAGATAATGAAAAACTGTTTTTT.

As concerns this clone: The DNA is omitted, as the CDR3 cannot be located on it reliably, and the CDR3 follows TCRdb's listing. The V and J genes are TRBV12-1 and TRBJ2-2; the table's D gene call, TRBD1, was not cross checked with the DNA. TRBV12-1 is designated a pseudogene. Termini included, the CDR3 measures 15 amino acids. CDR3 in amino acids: CASSFGQGATGELFF.

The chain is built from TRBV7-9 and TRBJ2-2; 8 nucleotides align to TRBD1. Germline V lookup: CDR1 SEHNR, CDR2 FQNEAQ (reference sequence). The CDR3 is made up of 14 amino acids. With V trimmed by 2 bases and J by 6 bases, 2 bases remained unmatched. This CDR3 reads CASSLQGAAGELFF. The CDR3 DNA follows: TGTGCCAGCAGCTTACAGGGGGCTGCCGGGGAGCTGTTTTTT.

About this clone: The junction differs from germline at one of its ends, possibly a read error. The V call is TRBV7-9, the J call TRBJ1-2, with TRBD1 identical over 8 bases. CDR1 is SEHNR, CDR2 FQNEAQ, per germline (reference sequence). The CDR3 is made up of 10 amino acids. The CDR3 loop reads CASSGQGADF. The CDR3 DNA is TGTGCCAGCTCCGGTCAGGGGGCGGACTTC.

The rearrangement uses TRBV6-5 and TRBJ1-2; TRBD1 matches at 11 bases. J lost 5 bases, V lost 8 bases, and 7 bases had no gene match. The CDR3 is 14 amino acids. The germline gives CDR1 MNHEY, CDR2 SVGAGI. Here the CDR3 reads CASPSRDRGYGYTF. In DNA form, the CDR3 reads TGTGCCAGCCCCAGCCGGGACAGGGGGTATGGCTACACCTTC.

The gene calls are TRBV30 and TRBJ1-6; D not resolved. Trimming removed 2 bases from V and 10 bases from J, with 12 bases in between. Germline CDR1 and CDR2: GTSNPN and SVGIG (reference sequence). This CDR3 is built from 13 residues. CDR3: CAWSFLGRSPLHF. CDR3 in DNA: TGTGCCTGGAGTTTTCTGGGCAGGTCACCCCTCCACTTT. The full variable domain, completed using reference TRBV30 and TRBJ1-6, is SQTIHQWPATLVQPVGSPLSLECTVEGTSNPNLYWYRQAAGRGLQLLFYSVGIGQISSEVPQNLSASRPQDRQFILSSKKLLLSDSGFYLCAWSFLGRSPLHFGNGTRLTVT.

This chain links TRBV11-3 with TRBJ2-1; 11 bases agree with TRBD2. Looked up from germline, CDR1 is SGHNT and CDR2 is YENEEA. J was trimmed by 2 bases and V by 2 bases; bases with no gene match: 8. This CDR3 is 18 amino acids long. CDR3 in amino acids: CASSLPKLAGGPYNEQFF. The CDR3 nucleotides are TGTGCCAGCAGCTTACCCAAGCTAGCGGGGGGACCCTACAATGAGCAGTTCTTC.

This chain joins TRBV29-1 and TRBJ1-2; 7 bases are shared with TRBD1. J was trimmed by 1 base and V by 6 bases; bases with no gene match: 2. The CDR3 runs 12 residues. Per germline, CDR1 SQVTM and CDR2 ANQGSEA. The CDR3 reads CSVGDSNYGYTF. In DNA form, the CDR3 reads TGCAGCGTGGGGGACAGTAACTATGGCTACACCTTC.

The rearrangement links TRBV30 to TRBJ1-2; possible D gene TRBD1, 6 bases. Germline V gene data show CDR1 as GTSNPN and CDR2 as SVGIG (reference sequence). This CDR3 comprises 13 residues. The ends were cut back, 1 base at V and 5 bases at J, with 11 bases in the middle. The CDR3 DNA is TGTGCCTGGAGTGCTTGGACAGCTTATGGCTACACCTTC. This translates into CAWSAWTAYGYTF.

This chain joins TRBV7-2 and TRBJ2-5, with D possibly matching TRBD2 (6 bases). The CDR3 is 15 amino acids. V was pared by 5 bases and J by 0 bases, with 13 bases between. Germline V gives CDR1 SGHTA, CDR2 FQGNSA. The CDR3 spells CASSKIRDYQETQYF. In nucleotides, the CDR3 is TGTGCCAGCAGCAAAATCCGGGACTACCAAGAGACCCAGTACTTC.

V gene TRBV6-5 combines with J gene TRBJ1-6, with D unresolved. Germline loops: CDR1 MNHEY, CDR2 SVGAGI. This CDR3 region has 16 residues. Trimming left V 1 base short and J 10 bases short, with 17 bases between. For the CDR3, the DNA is TGTGCCAGCAGTTACTTCGGAGGAGGGAATGAATCACCCCTCCACTTT. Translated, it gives CASSYFGGGNESPLHF.

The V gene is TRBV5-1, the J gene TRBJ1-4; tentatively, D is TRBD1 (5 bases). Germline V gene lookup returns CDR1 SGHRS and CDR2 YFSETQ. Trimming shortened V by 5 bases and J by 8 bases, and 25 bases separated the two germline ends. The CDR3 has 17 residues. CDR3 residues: CASSPAPVEGAREKLFF. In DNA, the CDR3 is TGCGCCAGCAGTCCCGCCCCAGTAGAAGGGGCACGGGAAAAACTGTTTTTT. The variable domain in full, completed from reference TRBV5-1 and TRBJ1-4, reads KAGVTQTPRYLIKTRGQQVTLSCSPISGHRSVSWYQQTPGQGLQFLFEYFSETQRNKGNFPGRFSGRQFSNSRSEMNVSTLELGDSALYLCASSPAPVEGAREKLFFGSGTQLSVL.

The CDR3 spells CASRRTGTGSEKLFF. In DNA, the CDR3 is TGTGCCAGCAGACGTACCGGGACAGGGAGTGAAAAACTGTTTTTT. The rearrangement uses TRBV7-2 and TRBJ1-4, with 9 bases lining up with TRBD1. The length of the CDR3 is 15 residues. Trimming took 6 bases from V and 7 from J; bases not matched to a gene: 9. CDR1 is SGHTA, CDR2 FQGNSA, per germline.

CDR3: CASSLAAQMNTEAFF. The CDR3 DNA reads as TGTGCCAGCAGCTTAGCGGCTCAGATGAACACTGAAGCTTTCTTT. The chain employs TRBV7-2 and TRBJ1-1; D is ambiguous. Germline assignment: CDR1 SGHTA and CDR2 FQGNSA. CDR3 size: 15 residues. The V gene lost 0 bases and the J gene lost 0 bases, with 8 bases spanning the gap. Drawing the rest from reference TRBV7-2 and TRBJ1-1, the complete variable domain is GAGVSQSPSNKVTEKGKDVELRCDPISGHTALYWYRQSLGQGLEFLIYFQGNSAPDKSGLPSDRFSAERTGGSVSTLTIQRTQQEDSAVYLCASSLAAQMNTEAFFGQGTRLTVV.

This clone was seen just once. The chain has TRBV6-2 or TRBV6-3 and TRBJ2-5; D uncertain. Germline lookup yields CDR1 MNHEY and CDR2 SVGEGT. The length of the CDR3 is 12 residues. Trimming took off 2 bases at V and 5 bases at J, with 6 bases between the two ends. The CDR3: CASSYPRETQYF. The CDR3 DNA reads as TGTGCCAGCAGTTACCCTAGGGAGACCCAGTACTTC.

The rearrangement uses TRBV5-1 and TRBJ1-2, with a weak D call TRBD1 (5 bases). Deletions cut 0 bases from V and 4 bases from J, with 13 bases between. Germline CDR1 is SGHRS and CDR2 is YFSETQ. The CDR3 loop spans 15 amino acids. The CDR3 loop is CASSLESREVYGYTF. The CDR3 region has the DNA TGCGCCAGCAGCTTGGAAAGCAGGGAGGTCTATGGCTACACCTTC.

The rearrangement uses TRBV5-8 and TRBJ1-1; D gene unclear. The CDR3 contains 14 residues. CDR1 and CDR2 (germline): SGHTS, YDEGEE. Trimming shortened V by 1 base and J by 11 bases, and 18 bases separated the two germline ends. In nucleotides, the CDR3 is TGTGCCAGCAGCTTGCCCCTCAGCGCCTCCGAGGCTTTCTTT. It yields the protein CASSLPLSASEAFF.

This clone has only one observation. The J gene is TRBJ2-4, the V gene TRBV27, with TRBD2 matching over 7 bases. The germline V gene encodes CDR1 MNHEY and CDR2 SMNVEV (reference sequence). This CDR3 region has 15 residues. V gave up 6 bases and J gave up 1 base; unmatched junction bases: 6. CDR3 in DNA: TGTGCCAGCAGGTGGGCCGGGGGGGCCAAAAACATTCAGTACTTC. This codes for CASRWAGGAKNIQYF.